This T cell receptor beta chain was retrieved from a study of T cells expressing NK-cell markers. Study overall: Underlying the TCR beta repertoires were sorted CD3+CD56+NKG2C+, CD3+CD56+NKG2C- and CD3+CD56-NKG2C+ T cells. Study-wide results and limits: Dominant NKG2C+ clonotypes in roughly 6 donors made up about 1.0-7.0% of CD8+ T cells. Leadership of the CD3+CD56-NKG2C+ fraction also belonged to these clonotypes in four donors.

Worth noting for this clonotype: The antigen is unknown.

Germline CDR1 SEHNR, CDR2 FQNEAQ (reference sequence). The CDR3 length is 15 residues. UMIs were included in TCR beta cDNA generated by 5'RACE template switching. Following a re-call of the 5' RACE reads, TCRdb has one entry per CDR3 protein and lacks DNA. This sample's table reports about 260,000 distinct CDR3 sequences. The clonotype was recovered from a woman aged 18 to 75 in good health. Sequenced material: blood T cells: a sorted CD56 or NKG2C T cell subset, CD4+ or CD8+ T cells, or bulk PBMC T cells (not recorded which). The gene calls are TRBV7-9 and TRBJ1-5; TCRdb's assignment of TRBD1 cannot be checked, as there is no DNA. The chain's CDR3 is CASSLEGRGNQPQHF.